Detailed here is one TCR beta chain. Its specificity is not known. The data stem from a study of blood T cells in healthy people across ages. Study outcomes and limitations: When set beside aged donors, long-lived donors presented more naive CD4+ cells and higher diversity.

CDR1 is MDHEN, CDR2 SYDVKM, per germline. The CDR3 covers 12 residues. Between the trimmed V and J ends, which lost 3 bases and 10 bases, there was a span of 12 bases. The second PCR ran roughly 7 to 12 cycles with a sample-barcoded 5' primer and J-beta primers. TCRdb processed the 5' RACE reads anew with MiXCR; each CDR3 protein has one entry. The sample carries 450,000 to 650,000 distinct CDR3 sequences, approximately 25% recorded once. These data were also filed under a second study, of T cells of mothers and their children. As that study records: Addition of sample barcodes and 2-4 random nucleotides occurred through the M1S primer of the second PCR. Every mother produced more than 9 million TCR beta CDR3 reads, whereas every child provided roughly 3 million.

The material sequenced was blood. This TCR came from a boy aged 5-17 years in good health. The chain is built from TRBV28 and TRBJ1-1; no clear D gene. This CDR3 is CASSFRPWAAFF. CDR3 coding DNA: TGTGCCAGCAGTTTTCGTCCTTGGGCAGCTTTCTTT.